These 14 T cell receptor beta chains were all obtained from the same sample, sequenced in a study of blood T cell repertoires in COVID-19. Repertoires were generated with immunoSEQ multiplex PCR, while TCRdb's copy carries only in-frame clones and drops some. The repertoire holds 70,000 or so clones, with 75% to 90% as singletons. Material: peripheral blood. The receptors were sampled from a man older than 75 with active or convalescent COVID-19.

J is TRBJ2-5 and V is TRBV28; D may be TRBD1 (6 bases). This CDR3 is built from 16 residues. Deletions cut 5 bases from V and 5 bases from J, with 21 bases between. The V gene's germline CDR1 is MDHEN and CDR2 SYDVKM. CDR3 sequence reads: CASSPLGQGRWETQYF. The DNA for the CDR3 is TGTGCCAGCAGTCCTCTCGGTCAGGGGCGCTGGGAGACCCAGTACTTC.

The gene calls are TRBV4-1 and TRBJ2-3, with TRBD2 matching 8 bases. The CDR3 covers 18 residues. Germline V CDR1 and CDR2: MGHRA, YSYEKL. Losses at the gene ends were 0 bases for V and 4 bases for J; bases not matched to a gene: 12. For the CDR3, the DNA is TGCGCCAGCAGCCAAGATAGGTCGGTAGCGGGGTCCCCAGATACGCAGTATTTT. This translates into CASSQDRSVAGSPDTQYF.

This clone has only a few counts. The V gene is TRBV9, the J gene TRBJ2-1; 14 nucleotides match TRBD2. The CDR3 is made up of 18 amino acids. The V segment lost 3 bases and the J segment 0 bases; nucleotides outside the gene matches: 5. Looked up from germline, CDR1 is SGDLS and CDR2 is YYNGEE. The CDR3 DNA reads TGTGCCAGCAGCGGGGGACTAGCGGGAGCCCTCTCCTACAATGAGCAGTTCTTC. This gives the protein CASSGGLAGALSYNEQFF.

In nucleotides, the CDR3 is TGTGCCAGCTCAACCGGGACAGGGACTAATTCACCCCTCCACTTT. Translated: CASSTGTGTNSPLHF. The J gene is TRBJ1-6, the V gene TRBV18, with 9 bases matching TRBD1. The CDR3 has 15 amino acids. The ends lost 5 bases at V and 6 bases at J; junction bases unmatched: 5. Germline-derived CDR1 and CDR2 are KGHSH and LQKENI.

The rearrangement joins TRBV30 to TRBJ1-1; 7 bases agree with TRBD1. J gave up 5 bases and V 2 bases, and 8 bases lay outside the gene matches. Germline V CDR1 and CDR2: GTSNPN, SVGIG (reference sequence). The CDR3 runs to 14 residues. CDR3 loop: CAWSWGRGWTEAFF. The CDR3 region has the DNA TGTGCCTGGAGTTGGGGCAGGGGGTGGACTGAAGCTTTCTTT.

The rearrangement joins TRBV5-1 to TRBJ1-3; possible D gene TRBD1, 6 bases. Germline V gene data show CDR1 as SGHRS and CDR2 as YFSETQ. This CDR3 is 16 amino acids long. V lost 0 bases to trimming and J lost 0 bases, with 10 bases between them. In nucleotides, the CDR3 is TGCGCCAGCAGCTTGGCCGGACAGAGCTCTGGAAACACCATATATTTT. It specifies CASSLAGQSSGNTIYF.

This clone showed up just once. The V gene is TRBV30, the J gene TRBJ1-5; TRBD1 matches 11 bases. V shed 2 bases and J 6 bases; nucleotides not matched to a gene: 6. Looked up from germline, CDR1 is GTSNPN and CDR2 is SVGIG (reference sequence). The CDR3 has 15 residues. The CDR3 DNA follows: TGTGCCTGGAGTATCCGGGACAGGGGGTCTCAGCCCCAGCATTTT. Residues: CAWSIRDRGSQPQHF.

The gene calls are TRBV29-1 and TRBJ1-2; no clear D. The CDR3 covers 13 residues. The germline V gene has CDR1 SQVTM and CDR2 ANQGSEA. The V gene lost 4 bases and the J gene lost 0 bases, with 9 bases spanning the gap. The CDR3 DNA reads TGCAGCGTTGCAGACGGGGCTAACTATGGCTACACCTTC. The encoded protein is CSVADGANYGYTF.

This clone was seen only a few times. The chain combines TRBV7-8 with TRBJ1-1; D gene ambiguous. Trimming shortened V by 3 bases and J by 4 bases, and 6 bases separated the two germline ends. CDR3 length equals 12 residues. Germline values: CDR1 SGHVS, CDR2 FQNEAQ. The CDR3 DNA reads TGTGCCAGCAGCTTCAGCGGCACTGAAGCTTTCTTT. Translating gives CASSFSGTEAFF. Variable domain in full (rest from reference TRBV7-8 and TRBJ1-1): GAGVSQSPRYKVAKRGQDVALRCDPISGHVSLFWYQQALGQGPEFLTYFQNEAQLDKSGLPSDRFFAERPEGSVSTLKIQRTQQEDSAVYLCASSFSGTEAFFGQGTRLTVV.

The V and J genes are TRBV2 and TRBJ1-2; TRBD1 matches at 10 bases. V was pared by 0 bases and J by 8 bases, with 9 bases of the junction left unmatched. Per germline, CDR1 SNHLY and CDR2 FYNNEI. CDR3 length: 16 amino acids. CDR3 DNA sequence: TGTGCCAGCAGTGAAGCCCCGGGACAGGGGCTGCGGGGCTACACCTTC. Protein sequence: CASSEAPGQGLRGYTF.

This clone was detected a few times. V is TRBV5-1 and J is TRBJ2-3, with 8 bases lining up with TRBD2. Germline CDR1 reads SGHRS; CDR2 reads YFSETQ. V shed 3 bases and J 0 bases; nucleotides not matched to a gene: 3. The CDR3 runs 15 residues. CDR3 loop: CASSSRGVSTDTQYF. DNA for the CDR3: TGCGCCAGCAGCTCGCGGGGGGTCAGCACAGATACGCAGTATTTT.

The chain combines TRBV25-1 with TRBJ2-1; 8 bases align to TRBD2. Germline-derived CDR1 and CDR2 are MGHDK and SYGVNS. V lost 5 bases, J lost 8 bases, and 11 bases stayed unmatched. This CDR3 has 15 residues. Written as DNA, the CDR3 is TGTGCCAGCAGTTCCGGGACTAGAAGGTTTGATGAGCAGTTCTTC. Amino acid sequence: CASSSGTRRFDEQFF.

This sequence joins TRBV6-5 and TRBJ1-5; 8 bases are a match to TRBD1. J was trimmed by 6 bases and V by 7 bases; bases with no gene match: 8. The CDR3 is made up of 14 amino acids. CDR1 MNHEY and CDR2 SVGAGI come from the germline V gene. The CDR3 loop is CASTPMTGVQPQHF. CDR3 sequence (DNA): TGTGCCAGCACCCCGATGACAGGGGTTCAGCCCCAGCATTTT.

The chain has TRBV6-2 or TRBV6-3 and TRBJ2-7; TRBD2 agrees at 13 bases. The germline V gene has CDR1 MNHEY and CDR2 SVGEGT. This CDR3 contains 16 residues. With V trimmed by 6 bases and J by 6 bases, 11 bases remained unmatched. CDR3 residues: CASSPEGLAGLSEQYF. The CDR3 nucleotides read TGTGCCAGCAGCCCGGAGGGACTAGCGGGATTAAGCGAGCAGTACTTC.